This T cell receptor beta chain was profiled in a study of naive and memory T cell subsets. The SP2 primer and nested alpha and beta constant region primers amplified ligated cDNA in four rounds. TCRdb recomputed calls from the 5' RACE reads with MiXCR, one row per CDR3 protein. Of 56,000 or so distinct CDR3 sequences in the sample, 7.6% were seen once. A UMI-containing oligonucleotide was joined by 3' ligation to the TCR cDNA template. The CDR3 extends over 13 amino acids. CDR1 is SGHDN, CDR2 FVKESK, per germline. V lost 0 bases, J lost 1 base, and 3 bases lay in between. This clonotype was seen repeatedly, ten times or more.

This TCR was recovered from a female donor in good health. J is TRBJ1-1 and V is TRBV14; D unresolved. CDR3 bases: TGTGCCAGCAGCCAAGAACAGAACACTGAAGCTTTCTTT. It yields the protein CASSQEQNTEAFF.